The rows below give T cell receptor beta chains drawn from one sample of a study of cytomegalovirus exposure and HLA in healthy donors. Repertoires were generated with immunoSEQ multiplex PCR, while TCRdb's copy carries only in-frame clones and drops some. Here the sample spans 250,000 to 350,000 clones, roughly 85% being singletons. Source material: PBMCs. These TCRs come from a man aged 40-50 years in good health and CMV-seropositive. Both conserved end residues are part of each CDR3. D genes are given only for firm matches. Some rows have no size entry. The others give once, few or many, or a class for an expanded clone.

v_call	clone_size	d_call	j_call	cdr3_nt	cdr3_aa
TRBV27	NA	NA	TRBJ1-6	TGTGCCAGCACCGAAAATGGGAGACTCTCACCCCTCCACTTT	CASTENGRLSPLHF
TRBV11-1	NA	TRBD1	TRBJ1-1	TGTGCCAGCAGCCCCGACAGGGGGAGGGACACTGAAGCTTTCTTT	CASSPDRGRDTEAFF
TRBV7-6	NA	NA	TRBJ2-3	TGTGCCAGCAGCTTCCTGACTAGCACAGATACGCAGTATTTT	CASSFLTSTDTQYF
TRBV27	NA	NA	TRBJ2-1	TGTGCCAGCAGTTTGGGGGCTACCCCCTACAATGAGCAGTTCTTC	CASSLGATPYNEQFF
TRBV27	NA	NA	TRBJ2-3	TGTGCCAGCAGTTTGTTTAGAGAACCAGATACGCAGTATTTT	CASSLFREPDTQYF
TRBV27	NA	TRBD1	TRBJ1-2	TGTGCCAGCAGTCCGCGGGACAGAAATGGCTACACCTTC	CASSPRDRNGYTF
TRBV30	NA	TRBD1	TRBJ2-5	TGTGCCGGCCGTGGCCGAGACAGGGGAGGACAAGAGACCCAGTACTTC	CAGRGRDRGGQETQYF
TRBV7-2	NA	NA	TRBJ1-2	TGTGCCAGCAGCTGGGGACTGTCTAACTATGGCTACACCTTC	CASSWGLSNYGYTF
TRBV28	NA	TRBD1	TRBJ1-5	TGTGCCAGCAGTTTTTCAGGGGGTAGCAATCAGCCCCAGCATTTT	CASSFSGGSNQPQHF
TRBV19	NA	TRBD2	TRBJ2-7	TGTGCCAGTAGTATATCGGGGGGGACCTACGAGCAGTACTTC	CASSISGGTYEQYF
TRBV29-1	NA	TRBD2	TRBJ2-7	TGCAGCGTTGAAGCCCCAGCGGGAAGCTACGAGCAGTACTTC	CSVEAPAGSYEQYF
TRBV4-3	NA	TRBD2	TRBJ2-1	TGCGCCAGCAGCCAAGAAGTACCACTAGCGGCTAACAATGAGCAGTTCTTC	CASSQEVPLAANNEQFF
TRBV19	NA	TRBD1	TRBJ1-2	TGTGCCAGTAGTGCCCGGACAGGGATAAGAGGCTACACCTTC	CASSARTGIRGYTF
TRBV5-1	once	TRBD2	TRBJ2-7	TGCGCCAGCAGCTTACTGGCGGGAGGCCCCTACGAGCAGTACTTC	CASSLLAGGPYEQYF
TRBV7-3	NA	TRBD2	TRBJ2-2	TGTGCCAGCAGCTTGACTAGCAGGACCGGGGAGCTGTTTTTT	CASSLTSRTGELFF
TRBV7-9	NA	TRBD1	TRBJ2-7	TGTGCCAGCAGCTTAGCGGGGGGACAGGGCTACGAGCAGTACTTC	CASSLAGGQGYEQYF
TRBV11-1	NA	TRBD1	TRBJ2-7	TGTGCCAGCAGCTTATTGGGGACAGGGGGCTACGAGCAGTACTTC	CASSLLGTGGYEQYF
TRBV5-6	NA	NA	TRBJ2-2	TGTGCCAGCAGCTTGGGGGCCTGGAACACCGGGGAGCTGTTTTTT	CASSLGAWNTGELFF
TRBV6-6	NA	NA	TRBJ1-2	TGTGCCAGCAGTTATTGGCCAGGACCCCAGGGCTATGGCTACACCTTC	CASSYWPGPQGYGYTF
TRBV7-2	NA	NA	TRBJ1-1	TGTGCCAGCAGCTTAGCCATGATGGAGGGGAACACTGAAGCTTTCTTT	CASSLAMMEGNTEAFF
TRBV29-1	NA	NA	TRBJ2-3	TGCAGCGTCTGGACTGACTCAGATACGCAGTATTTT	CSVWTDSDTQYF
TRBV30	NA	TRBD2	TRBJ2-7	TGTGCCTGGACCGGACTAGCGGGAGCGTACTACGAGCAGTACTTC	CAWTGLAGAYYEQYF
TRBV2	NA	NA	TRBJ2-7	TGTGCCAGCATTTGGGCTACCTACGAGCAGTACTTC	CASIWATYEQYF
TRBV6-1	NA	NA	TRBJ1-5	TGTGCCAGCAAACTGAATCAGCCCCAGCATTTT	CASKLNQPQHF
TRBV18	NA	NA	TRBJ2-7	TGTGCCAGCTCACCAATGGGGCAAAACTACGAGCAGTACTTC	CASSPMGQNYEQYF
TRBV28	few	TRBD1	TRBJ1-5	TGTGCCAGCAGTTTAAGGGACAGTTTCCGGCCCCAGCATTTT	CASSLRDSFRPQHF
TRBV5-5	NA	NA	TRBJ1-5	TGTGCCAGCAGCTTGTCCGGAGGCGCGGGTCAGCCCCAGCATTTT	CASSLSGGAGQPQHF
TRBV15	once	NA	TRBJ2-7	TGTGCCACCAGGGGCCTAGCGTTCAACTCCTACGAGCAGTACTTC	CATRGLAFNSYEQYF
TRBV18	NA	TRBD1	TRBJ2-7	TGTGCCAGCTCGACGGGACAGGGCCCCCACGAGCAGTACTTC	CASSTGQGPHEQYF
TRBV4-1	NA	TRBD1	TRBJ1-1	TGCGCCAGCAGCTCCCACCAGGGGGCCGACACTGAAGCTTTCTTT	CASSSHQGADTEAFF
TRBV5-1	NA	TRBD1	TRBJ2-7	TGCGCCAGCAGCCCGGCGGCAGGGGGCTACGAGCAGTACTTC	CASSPAAGGYEQYF
TRBV14	NA	NA	TRBJ2-7	TGTGCCAGCAGCCAAGATTCGGCAGGGATTCGCGAGCAGTACTTC	CASSQDSAGIREQYF
TRBV13	NA	TRBD2	TRBJ2-1	TGTGCCAGCAGCCAAAGGACTAGCGGGTTATACAATGAGCAGTTCTTC	CASSQRTSGLYNEQFF
TRBV6-5	few	NA	TRBJ1-1	TGTGCCAGCAGTCGGGGTTACACTGAAGCTTTCTTT	CASSRGYTEAFF
TRBV27	once	TRBD1	TRBJ2-1	TGTGCCAGCAGTTTATCGATCGCCGGGACAGCCAAAGGGGAGTTCTTC	CASSLSIAGTAKGEFF
TRBV7-8	NA	NA	TRBJ2-7	TGTGCCAGCAGCCACAGCTGGGAGCAGTACTTC	CASSHSWEQYF
TRBV6-5	NA	NA	TRBJ2-4	TGTGCCAGCAGCCGAGGAGGATTAGCCAAAAACATTCAGTACTTC	CASSRGGLAKNIQYF
TRBV29-1	NA	TRBD1	TRBJ2-1	TGCAGCGCCTCGGGACAGGGGGGCAATGAGCAGTTCTTC	CSASGQGGNEQFF
TRBV7-2	NA	NA	TRBJ2-7	TGTGCCAGCAGCTTAACGCCTAGCTCCTACGAGCAGTACTTC	CASSLTPSSYEQYF
TRBV4-3	NA	TRBD1	TRBJ1-2	TGCGCCAGCAGCCAAGTGGGCGACAGGGGGTTTGGCTACACCTTC	CASSQVGDRGFGYTF
TRBV27	NA	NA	TRBJ2-2	TGTGCCAGCAGTTTTCGTCCCCCGGAGACGGACACCGGGGAGCTGTTTTTT	CASSFRPPETDTGELFF
TRBV5-4	NA	NA	TRBJ2-7	TGTGCCAGCAGCTTTCTTGCGGGTGGGAACGAGCAGTACTTC	CASSFLAGGNEQYF
TRBV27	NA	TRBD1	TRBJ2-1	TGTGCCAGCAGAAGACAGGGGGCCGGCAATGAGCAGTTCTTC	CASRRQGAGNEQFF
TRBV19	NA	NA	TRBJ2-7	TGTGCCAGTAGTATCGTTGAGGGTATCGAGCAGTACTTC	CASSIVEGIEQYF
TRBV7-9	NA	TRBD1	TRBJ2-4	TGTGCCAGCAGCTTTAGGACAGGGGGAATCGACATTCAGTACTTC	CASSFRTGGIDIQYF
TRBV19	once	NA	TRBJ2-3	TGTGCCAGTAGTATTCAGGAACCCCTCCACACAGATACGCAGTATTTT	CASSIQEPLHTDTQYF
TRBV28	NA	NA	TRBJ1-1	TGTGCCAGCATCCCCCCTGGGGCCGCTCCTGAAGCTTTCTTT	CASIPPGAAPEAFF
TRBV19	NA	TRBD1	TRBJ2-7	TGTGCCAGTAGCACGGACAGGAGCTCCTACGAGCAGTACTTC	CASSTDRSSYEQYF
TRBV25-1	NA	TRBD2	TRBJ2-1	TGTGCCAGCAGTGCCCCTCTAGCGGGAGGGCCTCGGGAGCAGTTCTTC	CASSAPLAGGPREQFF
TRBV15	NA	TRBD1	TRBJ2-3	TGTGCCACCAGCAGAGATCCGGGACAGGGAAGCACAGATACGCAGTATTTT	CATSRDPGQGSTDTQYF
TRBV11-1	NA	TRBD2	TRBJ2-2	TGTGCCAGCAGCCCGAGACTAGCGGTTACTACCGGGGAGCTGTTTTTT	CASSPRLAVTTGELFF
TRBV6-6	NA	TRBD1	TRBJ2-7	TGTGCCAGCAGTTACTCCTCCGGGACAGTCGCAGGCGAGCAGTACTTC	CASSYSSGTVAGEQYF
TRBV29-1	NA	TRBD1	TRBJ1-1	TGCAGCGTCCGGGGACAGGGGAACACTGAAGCTTTCTTT	CSVRGQGNTEAFF